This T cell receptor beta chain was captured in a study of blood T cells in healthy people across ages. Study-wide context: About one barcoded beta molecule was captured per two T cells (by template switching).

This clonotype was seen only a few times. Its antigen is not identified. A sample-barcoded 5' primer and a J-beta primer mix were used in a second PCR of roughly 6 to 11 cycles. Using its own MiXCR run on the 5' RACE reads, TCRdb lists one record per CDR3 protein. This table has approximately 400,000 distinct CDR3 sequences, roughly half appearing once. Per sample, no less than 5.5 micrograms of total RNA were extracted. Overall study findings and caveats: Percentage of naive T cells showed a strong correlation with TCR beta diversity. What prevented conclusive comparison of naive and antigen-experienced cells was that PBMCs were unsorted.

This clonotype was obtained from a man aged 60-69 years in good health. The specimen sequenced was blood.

The CDR3 protein is CASSLWGQGQETQYF. Written as DNA, the CDR3 is TGTGCCAGCAGTTTATGGGGACAGGGGCAAGAGACCCAGTACTTC. The V gene is TRBV28, the J gene TRBJ2-5, with 10 bases lining up with TRBD1. Per the germline V gene, CDR1 is MDHEN and CDR2 is SYDVKM. V shed 0 bases and J 2 bases; nucleotides not matched to a gene: 0. The CDR3 loop spans 15 amino acids.